The 26 T cell receptor beta chains below were found in one sample sequenced in a study of CD8 T cells in Susac syndrome. Random hexamers primed reverse transcription of about 0.5 to 1 ug RNA. From the immunoSEQ multiplex PCR reads, TCRdb called clonotypes with MiXCR, one entry per CDR3 protein. The table records about 250,000 distinct CDR3 sequences, around 93% of them present only once. The sample taken for sequencing was CD4+ T cells from PBMCs. The source is a human donor with multiple sclerosis.

The chain combines TRBV24-1 with TRBJ2-5; D not certain. The CDR3 extends over 14 amino acids. The V end was cut by 4 bases, the J end by 1 base, with 9 bases between. The V gene's germline CDR1 is KGHDR and CDR2 SFDVKD. CDR3 residues: CATSDPDLQETQYF. CDR3 nucleotides: TGTGCCACCAGTGACCCTGACCTCCAAGAGACCCAGTACTTC.

The rearrangement joins TRBV12-3 or TRBV12-4 to TRBJ1-4; 7 bases agree with TRBD1. The V and J ends lost 3 bases and 3 bases, in that order; junction bases with no gene match: 1. The CDR3 is 14 residues long. The chain's CDR3 is CASSFTGANEKLFF. The CDR3, as DNA: TGTGCCAGCAGTTTCACAGGGGCTAATGAAAAACTGTTTTTT.

The chain links TRBV7-9 to TRBJ2-4; TRBD1 agrees at 8 bases. Germline CDR1 reads SEHNR; CDR2 reads FQNEAQ (reference sequence). Unmatched junction bases numbered 4, after V lost 3 bases and J lost 0 bases. The CDR3 consists of 16 residues. Here the CDR3 DNA reads TGTGCCAGCAGCTTCACCGGGACAGGAGCCAAAAACATTCAGTACTTC. This codes for CASSFTGTGAKNIQYF.

CDR3 in amino acids: CASRPGMREGLETQYF. In nucleotides, the CDR3 is TGTGCCAGCAGGCCCGGTATGCGGGAGGGCCTTGAGACCCAGTACTTC. The chain recombines TRBV6-6 with TRBJ2-5; 9 bases match TRBD2. Trimming took 6 bases from V and 5 from J; bases not matched to a gene: 13. The germline gives CDR1 MNHNY, CDR2 SVGAGI (reference sequence). CDR3 length: 16 amino acids.

The CDR3 DNA reads as TGTGCCAGCAGCTCAGGGACTAGCGGGGGGGTCACAGATACGCAGTATTTT. Amino acids: CASSSGTSGGVTDTQYF. The chain recombines TRBV7-3 with TRBJ2-3; 16 positions match TRBD2. Germline lookup yields CDR1 SGHTA and CDR2 FQGTGA. This CDR3 is built from 17 residues. J lost 2 bases, V lost 4 bases, and 3 bases had no gene match.

The chain has TRBV24-1 and TRBJ2-1; D is possibly TRBD2 (6 bases). The CDR3 is made up of 15 amino acids. Germline V gene lookup returns CDR1 KGHDR and CDR2 SFDVKD. V dropped 0 bases and J dropped 7 bases, with 12 bases sitting between them. Written as DNA, the CDR3 is TGTGCCACCAGTGATTTGAGGCTAGCGAAAAATGAGCAGTTCTTC. This gives the protein CATSDLRLAKNEQFF.

This chain links TRBV4-1 with TRBJ2-5, with a weak D call TRBD2 (7 bases). The V and J ends lost 3 bases and 6 bases respectively, with 17 bases between them. Germline V gene sequence: CDR1 MGHRA, CDR2 YSYEKL. The CDR3 has 15 amino acids. The CDR3 protein is CASSQQGGGSKTQYF. The DNA of the CDR3 is TGCGCCAGCAGCCAGCAAGGGGGGGGCTCTAAGACCCAGTACTTC.

This clonotype was detected once. V is TRBV4-2 and J is TRBJ2-3; possibly TRBD2 for D (5 bases). In germline, CDR1 is LGHNA, CDR2 YNFKEQ. V lost 4 bases, J lost 0 bases, and 8 bases lay in between. The CDR3 covers 14 residues. The CDR3 region is CASSPSGSTDTQYF. CDR3 nucleotides: TGTGCCAGCAGCCCCTCGGGGAGCACAGATACGCAGTATTTT.

The gene calls are TRBV19 and TRBJ2-3, with D maybe TRBD2 (6 bases). This CDR3 has 13 amino acids. Trimming removed 5 bases from V and 4 bases from J, with 10 bases in between. Germline V gene sequence: CDR1 LNHDA, CDR2 SQIVND (reference sequence). Written as DNA, the CDR3 is TGTGCCAGTAGTCAGGGACTGGCAGATACGCAGTATTTT. Translation: CASSQGLADTQYF.

This sequence joins TRBV20-1 and TRBJ2-5, with D tentatively TRBD2 (7 bases). CDR1 is DFQATT, CDR2 SNEGSKA, per germline (reference sequence). The ends were cut back, 4 bases at V and 5 bases at J, with 11 bases in the middle. The CDR3 spans 12 residues. The CDR3 here is CSAKGGPETQYF. The CDR3 DNA sequence: TGCAGTGCTAAGGGGGGGCCGGAGACCCAGTACTTC.

The chain links TRBV7-9 to TRBJ2-7; 7 nucleotides match TRBD1. The CDR3 is 14 amino acids. Germline CDR1 reads SEHNR; CDR2 reads FQNEAQ (reference sequence). V gave up 5 bases and J gave up 2 bases; unmatched junction bases: 6. DNA of the CDR3: TGTGCCAGCAGCCTGCTAGGGGGCCCCTACGAGCAGTACTTC. Protein sequence: CASSLLGGPYEQYF.

The chain links TRBV7-6 to TRBJ2-5; possibly TRBD1 or TRBD2 for D (5 bases each). Trimming pared 5 bases from V and 3 bases from J, leaving 10 bases between. CDR3 length: 13 amino acids. Germline V CDR1 and CDR2: SGHVS, FNYEAQ. CDR3 bases: TGTGCCAGCAGCCGGGGCTCGGAAGAGACCCAGTACTTC. It yields the protein CASSRGSEETQYF.

CDR3 nucleotides: TGTGCCAGCAGCTTACTCAGGACAAAGAGTGAGCAGTTCTTC. Amino acids: CASSLLRTKSEQFF. The rearrangement uses TRBV7-9 and TRBJ2-1; D perhaps matches TRBD1 (5 bases). Trimming cost V 2 bases and J 9 bases, with 14 bases left between them. CDR1 SEHNR and CDR2 FQNEAQ come from the germline V gene (reference sequence). This CDR3 contains 14 residues. Drawing the rest from reference TRBV7-9 and TRBJ2-1, the complete variable domain is DTGVSQNPRHKITKRGQNVTFRCDPISEHNRLYWYRQTLGQGPEFLTYFQNEAQLEKSRLLSDRFSAERPKGSFSTLEIQRTEQGDSAMYLCASSLLRTKSEQFFGPGTRLTVL.

The V gene is TRBV5-7, the J gene TRBJ1-5; possible D gene TRBD1, 5 bases. TRBV5-7 is identified as an open reading frame with a role that is uncertain. The CDR3 extends over 15 amino acids. V was clipped by 4 bases and J by 3 bases, with 14 bases between them. The CDR3 loop is CASSPLGHLNQPQHF. CDR3 DNA: TGTGCCAGCAGCCCCCTCGGACATCTCAATCAGCCCCAGCATTTT.

This chain uses TRBV5-1 with TRBJ2-7; TRBD1 might be the D (5 bases). The CDR3 is made up of 14 amino acids. Trimming removed 0 bases at V and 3 bases at J, with 10 bases between. Germline values: CDR1 SGHRS, CDR2 YFSETQ. CDR3 coding DNA: TGCGCCAGCAGCTTGGGAAACCAGGGCTACGAGCAGTACTTC. Translation gives CASSLGNQGYEQYF.

This chain connects TRBV12-3 or TRBV12-4 to TRBJ2-2, with D hard to call. This CDR3 comprises 13 residues. Between the trimmed V and J ends, which lost 5 bases and 4 bases, there was a span of 8 bases. The CDR3 DNA sequence: TGTGCCAGCAGTCCCCATGGCACCGGGGAGCTGTTTTTT. Residues: CASSPHGTGELFF.

This clonotype was seen once. The chain has TRBV9 and TRBJ2-5; 8 nucleotides agree with TRBD2. The CDR3 extends over 17 amino acids. V was pared by 1 base and J by 5 bases, with 13 bases of the junction left unmatched. Germline CDR1 and CDR2: SGDLS and YYNGEE. The CDR3 here is CASSVPTPGLELETQYF. The CDR3 nucleotides read TGTGCCAGCAGCGTACCTACCCCGGGACTAGAGCTGGAGACCCAGTACTTC.

This clonotype was counted a single time. The genes are TRBV2 and TRBJ2-7; D is perhaps TRBD2 (6 bases). Germline V lookup: CDR1 SNHLY, CDR2 FYNNEI. This CDR3 region has 16 residues. V was pared by 2 bases and J by 6 bases, with 20 bases between. The CDR3 reads CASSELQPRGPGEQYF. As DNA, the CDR3 is TGTGCCAGCAGTGAACTCCAACCGCGGGGCCCGGGCGAGCAGTACTTC.

This chain links TRBV29-1 with TRBJ2-5; D is perhaps TRBD1 (6 bases). The CDR3 sequence is 14 residues long. CDR1 SQVTM and CDR2 ANQGSEA come from the germline V gene. V gave up 3 bases and J gave up 5 bases, with 16 bases separating them. CDR3 nucleotides: TGCAGCGTTGATCGGGACACCCAGAGGGAGACCCAGTACTTC. Protein product: CSVDRDTQRETQYF.

J is TRBJ1-1 and V is TRBV6-6; D unresolved. CDR1 is MNHNY and CDR2 is SVGAGI in the germline V gene (reference sequence). This CDR3 is 14 amino acids long. V gave up 6 bases and J gave up 5 bases, with 16 bases separating them. CDR3 amino acids: CASSNSAAVTEAFF. DNA for the CDR3: TGTGCCAGCAGCAACAGTGCCGCGGTGACTGAAGCTTTCTTT.

The gene calls are TRBV9 and TRBJ2-2; tentative D call: TRBD1 (5 bases). V was clipped by 3 bases and J by 5 bases, with 5 bases between them. Germline CDR1 SGDLS, CDR2 YYNGEE. CDR3 length: 12 residues. The CDR3 sequence: CASSAGTGELFF. CDR3 bases: TGTGCCAGCAGCGCAGGGACCGGGGAGCTGTTTTTT. Together with reference TRBV9 and TRBJ2-2, the CDR3 gives the full variable domain: DSGVTQTPKHLITATGQRVTLRCSPRSGDLSVYWYQQSLDQGLQFLIQYYNGEERAKGNILERFSAQQFPDLHSELNLSSLELGDSALYFCASSAGTGELFFGEGSRLTVL.

V and J are TRBV5-4 and TRBJ2-5; D not resolved. This CDR3 is built from 13 residues. Germline CDR1 SGHNT, CDR2 YYREEE (reference sequence). V was shortened by 4 bases and J by 4 bases, with 11 bases between the two germline ends. The CDR3 sequence: CASSPKDPETQYF. CDR3 nucleotide sequence: TGTGCCAGCAGCCCGAAGGATCCAGAGACCCAGTACTTC.

This clonotype has more than one count but fewer than ten. The DNA of the CDR3 is TGCAGCGTTGAGGGGACAGAGGATGAAAAACTGTTTTTT. Its translation: CSVEGTEDEKLFF. The rearrangement joins TRBV29-1 to TRBJ1-4; the match to TRBD1 covers 7 bases. Germline CDR1 is SQVTM and CDR2 is ANQGSEA. The CDR3 is 13 amino acids. V shed 3 bases and J 6 bases; nucleotides not matched to a gene: 4. Based on the CDR3 plus reference TRBV29-1 and TRBJ1-4, the full variable domain is SAVISQKPSRDICQRGTSLTIQCQVDSQVTMMFWYRQQPGQSLTLIATANQGSEATYESGFVIDKFPISRPNLTFSTLTVSNMSPEDSSIYLCSVEGTEDEKLFFGSGTQLSVL.

The chain combines TRBV7-8 with TRBJ2-2; 7 bases are a match to TRBD2. This CDR3 spans 16 amino acids. Germline loops: CDR1 SGHVS, CDR2 FQNEAQ. V lost 2 bases to trimming and J lost 1 base; unmatched junction nucleotides: 4. The CDR3 is CASSLLRGRNTGELFF. The CDR3, as DNA: TGTGCCAGCAGCTTACTCCGCGGGAGGAACACCGGGGAGCTGTTTTTT.

The rearrangement joins TRBV12-5 to TRBJ1-1, with D hard to call. V was cut by 0 bases and J by 4 bases, with 18 bases left in between. Germline V gene data show CDR1 as LGHNT and CDR2 as FRNRAP. This CDR3 is built from 17 residues. The CDR3 is CASGLVPFGPGSTEAFF. The CDR3, as DNA: TGTGCTAGTGGTTTGGTACCCTTCGGCCCCGGGAGCACTGAAGCTTTCTTT.

The V gene is TRBV20-1, the J gene TRBJ1-2, with D possibly TRBD1 on 5 matching bases. Between the trimmed V and J ends, which lost 4 bases and 0 bases, there was a span of 9 bases. Germline V gene data show CDR1 as DFQATT and CDR2 as SNEGSKA (reference sequence). CDR3 length equals 13 residues. The CDR3 protein is CSAKDSTNYGYTF. In DNA, the CDR3 is TGCAGTGCTAAAGACAGTACTAACTATGGCTACACCTTC.